This is a list of T cell receptor beta chains from one sample in a study of blood T cell repertoires in COVID-19. The data were produced by immunoSEQ multiplex PCR, yet TCRdb's version contains in-frame clones alone and is incomplete. The repertoire includes some 120,000 clones, around two thirds of them detected once, and approximately 2.1% sits in the top ten. The sequencing input was peripheral blood. The receptors stem from a woman in her 70s with acute or convalescent COVID-19. CDR3s include the opening cysteine and the closing phenylalanine or tryptophan. The D gene is left open where the match is weak. Size is stated for part of the rows, as once, few or many counts, or as a class when the clone is expanded.

v_gene: TRBV6-2/TRBV6-3
abundance: NA
d_gene: NA
j_gene: TRBJ2-2
CDR3aa: CASSSPWELFF
CDR3nt: TGTGCCAGCAGTTCCCCTTGGGAGCTGTTTTTT

v_gene: TRBV6-5
abundance: NA
d_gene: NA
j_gene: TRBJ2-5
CDR3aa: CASSRQGLLIETQYF
CDR3nt: TGTGCCAGCAGCAGACAGGGACTTTTAATAGAGACCCAGTACTTC

v_gene: TRBV18
abundance: NA
d_gene: TRBD1
j_gene: TRBJ1-2
CDR3aa: CASSVSGTGGYTF
CDR3nt: TGTGCCAGCTCAGTCTCCGGGACAGGGGGCTACACCTTC

v_gene: TRBV2
abundance: few
d_gene: TRBD1
j_gene: TRBJ2-5
CDR3aa: CASSFQGQQETQYF
CDR3nt: TGTGCCAGCAGTTTTCAGGGACAGCAAGAGACCCAGTACTTC

v_gene: TRBV20-1
abundance: few
d_gene: NA
j_gene: TRBJ2-1
CDR3aa: CSASAPRGGGEQFF
CDR3nt: TGCAGTGCTAGTGCCCCCCGGGGAGGCGGTGAGCAGTTCTTC

v_gene: TRBV4-1
abundance: once
d_gene: TRBD1
j_gene: TRBJ1-4
CDR3aa: CASSQETGRTNEKLFF
CDR3nt: TGCGCCAGCAGCCAAGAGACAGGGAGAACTAATGAAAAACTGTTTTTT

v_gene: TRBV19
abundance: NA
d_gene: NA
j_gene: TRBJ2-5
CDR3aa: CASRTGILGETQYF
CDR3nt: TGTGCCAGTAGGACGGGGATATTGGGAGAGACCCAGTACTTC

v_gene: TRBV7-9
abundance: NA
d_gene: NA
j_gene: TRBJ2-2
CDR3aa: CASPRQANTGELFF
CDR3nt: TGTGCCAGCCCAAGACAGGCGAACACCGGGGAGCTGTTTTTT

v_gene: TRBV3-1/TRBV3-2
abundance: NA
d_gene: NA
j_gene: TRBJ2-2
CDR3aa: CASSQDPRFANTGELFF
CDR3nt: TGTGCCAGCAGCCAAGATCCTCGGTTCGCGAACACCGGGGAGCTGTTTTTT

v_gene: TRBV5-1
abundance: NA
d_gene: TRBD2
j_gene: TRBJ2-2
CDR3aa: CASSFQSGTNTGELFF
CDR3nt: TGCGCCAGCAGCTTCCAAAGCGGGACGAACACCGGGGAGCTGTTTTTT

v_gene: TRBV28
abundance: NA
d_gene: NA
j_gene: TRBJ1-6
CDR3aa: CASSLGGVGRSYNSPLHF
CDR3nt: TGTGCCAGCAGTTTAGGAGGGGTGGGTCGCTCCTATAATTCACCCCTCCACTTT

v_gene: TRBV6-2/TRBV6-3
abundance: NA
d_gene: NA
j_gene: TRBJ1-2
CDR3aa: CASSYSHSTNYGYTF
CDR3nt: TGTGCCAGCAGTTACTCCCACAGCACTAACTATGGCTACACCTTC

v_gene: TRBV6-1
abundance: NA
d_gene: NA
j_gene: TRBJ2-7
CDR3aa: CASSETAAAYEQYF
CDR3nt: TGTGCCAGCAGTGAAACAGCAGCAGCCTACGAGCAGTACTTC

v_gene: TRBV19
abundance: NA
d_gene: TRBD1
j_gene: TRBJ1-1
CDR3aa: CASSPAGGIAEAFF
CDR3nt: TGTGCCAGTAGTCCAGCAGGGGGCATTGCTGAAGCTTTCTTT

v_gene: TRBV12-5
abundance: NA
d_gene: TRBD2
j_gene: TRBJ2-3
CDR3aa: CASGLTMGGARFSTDTQYF
CDR3nt: TGTGCTAGTGGTTTGACAATGGGAGGGGCGAGATTCTCCACAGATACGCAGTATTTT

v_gene: TRBV2
abundance: NA
d_gene: NA
j_gene: TRBJ1-2
CDR3aa: CASSDVGGRGYGYTF
CDR3nt: TGTGCCAGCAGTGATGTCGGGGGACGAGGTTATGGCTACACCTTC

v_gene: TRBV6-6
abundance: NA
d_gene: NA
j_gene: TRBJ1-1
CDR3aa: CASSYSRLTDTEAFF
CDR3nt: TGTGCCAGCAGTTACTCCCGACTGACGGACACTGAAGCTTTCTTT

v_gene: TRBV11-3
abundance: NA
d_gene: NA
j_gene: TRBJ2-2
CDR3aa: CASSLDPRITGELFF
CDR3nt: TGTGCCAGCAGCTTAGATCCCAGGATAACCGGGGAGCTGTTTTTT

v_gene: TRBV11-2
abundance: NA
d_gene: NA
j_gene: TRBJ1-1
CDR3aa: CASSFPRGTEAFF
CDR3nt: TGTGCCAGCAGCTTTCCACGGGGTACTGAAGCTTTCTTT

v_gene: TRBV4-2
abundance: few
d_gene: NA
j_gene: TRBJ1-5
CDR3aa: CASSQERPGNQPQHF
CDR3nt: TGTGCCAGCAGCCAAGAGCGCCCCGGGAATCAGCCCCAGCATTTT

v_gene: TRBV7-9
abundance: NA
d_gene: TRBD2
j_gene: TRBJ2-3
CDR3aa: CASSRVGGRVKDTQYF
CDR3nt: TGTGCCAGCAGCCGAGTTGGCGGGAGGGTTAAAGATACGCAGTATTTT

v_gene: TRBV18
abundance: NA
d_gene: TRBD1
j_gene: TRBJ1-1
CDR3aa: CASSPPGRGRGTEAFF
CDR3nt: TGTGCCAGCTCACCACCGGGCAGGGGGCGAGGCACTGAAGCTTTCTTT

v_gene: TRBV7-2
abundance: many
d_gene: TRBD2
j_gene: TRBJ2-7
CDR3aa: CASSPNPGGSSYEQYF
CDR3nt: TGTGCCAGCAGCCCCAACCCGGGAGGGAGCTCCTACGAGCAGTACTTC

v_gene: TRBV2
abundance: few
d_gene: NA
j_gene: TRBJ2-3
CDR3aa: CASSPGPTGTDTQYF
CDR3nt: TGTGCCAGCAGTCCGGGCCCTACGGGAACAGATACGCAGTATTTT

v_gene: TRBV6-6
abundance: NA
d_gene: NA
j_gene: TRBJ2-7
CDR3aa: CASSYSRYEQYF
CDR3nt: TGTGCCAGCAGTTACTCGCGGTACGAGCAGTACTTC

v_gene: TRBV29-1
abundance: many
d_gene: NA
j_gene: TRBJ2-7
CDR3aa: CSVEDRRGGPAEQYF
CDR3nt: TGCAGCGTTGAAGACAGGCGTGGGGGCCCCGCCGAGCAGTACTTC

v_gene: TRBV15
abundance: NA
d_gene: TRBD2
j_gene: TRBJ2-1
CDR3aa: CATSGAGTSHNEQFF
CDR3nt: TGTGCCACCAGCGGCGCCGGGACTAGCCACAATGAGCAGTTCTTC

v_gene: TRBV10-2
abundance: NA
d_gene: NA
j_gene: TRBJ2-5
CDR3aa: CASSEDRGQETQYF
CDR3nt: TGCGCCAGCAGTGAGGACCGGGGCCAAGAGACCCAGTACTTC

v_gene: TRBV25-1
abundance: once
d_gene: NA
j_gene: TRBJ2-5
CDR3aa: CASSFQKTQYF
CDR3nt: TGTGCCAGCAGCTTCCAGAAGACCCAGTACTTC

v_gene: TRBV28
abundance: NA
d_gene: NA
j_gene: TRBJ1-2
CDR3aa: CASSSGAGATYGYTF
CDR3nt: TGTGCCAGCAGTTCAGGGGCAGGGGCTACCTATGGCTACACCTTC

v_gene: TRBV7-8
abundance: NA
d_gene: TRBD2
j_gene: TRBJ2-1
CDR3aa: CASSLGVAGGYNEQFF
CDR3nt: TGTGCCAGCAGCTTAGGAGTAGCGGGAGGGTACAATGAGCAGTTCTTC

v_gene: TRBV5-8
abundance: NA
d_gene: NA
j_gene: TRBJ1-1
CDR3aa: CASSLVRGGEAFF
CDR3nt: TGTGCCAGCAGCTTGGTTAGGGGGGGTGAAGCTTTCTTT

v_gene: TRBV6-5
abundance: NA
d_gene: NA
j_gene: TRBJ2-6
CDR3aa: CASKGLDSGANVLTF
CDR3nt: TGTGCCAGCAAGGGGTTAGACTCTGGGGCCAACGTCCTGACTTTC

v_gene: TRBV21-1
abundance: NA
d_gene: NA
j_gene: TRBJ1-2
CDR3aa: CASSLPGTGSGYTF
CDR3nt: TGTGCCAGCAGCCTTCCCGGGACAGGGTCCGGCTACACCTTC

v_gene: TRBV5-1
abundance: NA
d_gene: NA
j_gene: TRBJ1-6
CDR3aa: CASRGTTNSPLHF
CDR3nt: TGCGCCAGCAGGGGCACGACAAATTCACCCCTCCACTTT

v_gene: TRBV9
abundance: NA
d_gene: NA
j_gene: TRBJ2-2
CDR3aa: CASSSGTLHTGELFF
CDR3nt: TGTGCCAGCAGCTCAGGGACACTCCACACCGGGGAGCTGTTTTTT

v_gene: TRBV27
abundance: NA
d_gene: NA
j_gene: TRBJ1-4
CDR3aa: CASSRSRVGEKLFF
CDR3nt: TGTGCCAGCAGCAGATCGAGGGTGGGTGAAAAACTGTTTTTT

v_gene: TRBV5-4
abundance: NA
d_gene: TRBD1
j_gene: TRBJ2-7
CDR3aa: CASSWDRGRYEQYF
CDR3nt: TGTGCCAGCAGCTGGGACAGGGGGCGATACGAGCAGTACTTC

v_gene: TRBV2
abundance: NA
d_gene: TRBD2
j_gene: TRBJ2-5
CDR3aa: CASILAGGPRETQYF
CDR3nt: TGTGCCAGCATACTAGCGGGGGGGCCTCGGGAGACCCAGTACTTC

v_gene: TRBV19
abundance: NA
d_gene: NA
j_gene: TRBJ1-5
CDR3aa: CASSIAIGELQPQHF
CDR3nt: TGTGCCAGTAGTATAGCGATAGGGGAACTTCAGCCCCAGCATTTT

v_gene: TRBV11-2
abundance: NA
d_gene: NA
j_gene: TRBJ1-4
CDR3aa: CASSPWTATNEKLFF
CDR3nt: TGTGCCAGCAGCCCCTGGACAGCAACTAATGAAAAACTGTTTTTT

v_gene: TRBV28
abundance: NA
d_gene: NA
j_gene: TRBJ1-1
CDR3aa: CASSFPWSEGNTEAFF
CDR3nt: TGTGCCAGCAGTTTCCCTTGGTCGGAGGGGAACACTGAAGCTTTCTTT

v_gene: TRBV19
abundance: NA
d_gene: NA
j_gene: TRBJ2-2
CDR3aa: CASSDRNTGELFF
CDR3nt: TGTGCCAGTAGTGACAGGAACACCGGGGAGCTGTTTTTT

v_gene: TRBV6-5
abundance: once
d_gene: NA
j_gene: TRBJ1-2
CDR3aa: CASSFDPSLVYGYTF
CDR3nt: TGTGCCAGCAGTTTCGACCCCTCACTAGTCTATGGCTACACCTTC

v_gene: TRBV5-4
abundance: NA
d_gene: TRBD2
j_gene: TRBJ2-7
CDR3aa: CASSPGLAGGSSSYEQYF
CDR3nt: TGTGCCAGCAGCCCAGGACTAGCGGGAGGTTCGAGCTCCTACGAGCAGTACTTC

v_gene: TRBV7-9
abundance: few
d_gene: NA
j_gene: TRBJ1-2
CDR3aa: CASSAEEGGYTF
CDR3nt: TGTGCCAGCAGCGCCGAGGAGGGTGGCTACACCTTC

v_gene: TRBV27
abundance: NA
d_gene: TRBD1
j_gene: TRBJ1-2
CDR3aa: CASSSEWTGDGGYTF
CDR3nt: TGTGCCAGCAGTTCGGAATGGACAGGGGATGGGGGCTACACCTTC

v_gene: TRBV5-1
abundance: NA
d_gene: TRBD1
j_gene: TRBJ1-2
CDR3aa: CASSLDDRASGYTF
CDR3nt: TGCGCCAGCAGCTTAGACGACAGGGCATCAGGCTACACCTTC

v_gene: TRBV15
abundance: few
d_gene: NA
j_gene: TRBJ1-4
CDR3aa: CATSTGGNEKLFF
CDR3nt: TGTGCCACCAGCACAGGCGGGAATGAAAAACTGTTTTTT

v_gene: TRBV5-1
abundance: NA
d_gene: NA
j_gene: TRBJ1-3
CDR3aa: CASSQTGTSSSGNTIYF
CDR3nt: TGCGCCAGCAGCCAAACCGGGACAAGTAGTTCTGGAAACACCATATATTTT

v_gene: TRBV4-3
abundance: few
d_gene: NA
j_gene: TRBJ1-6
CDR3aa: CASSQHRDSNSPLHF
CDR3nt: TGCGCCAGCAGCCAACACAGGGATAGTAATTCACCCCTCCACTTT

v_gene: TRBV7-8
abundance: NA
d_gene: NA
j_gene: TRBJ1-5
CDR3aa: CASSQWTDGRPQHF
CDR3nt: TGTGCCAGCAGCCAATGGACAGACGGCCGGCCCCAGCATTTT

v_gene: TRBV27
abundance: NA
d_gene: TRBD1
j_gene: TRBJ2-7
CDR3aa: CASGTGHHEQYF
CDR3nt: TGTGCGTCCGGGACAGGGCATCACGAGCAGTACTTC

v_gene: TRBV5-1
abundance: NA
d_gene: NA
j_gene: TRBJ2-3
CDR3aa: CASSSGLYTDTQYF
CDR3nt: TGCGCCAGCAGCTCAGGACTTTATACAGATACGCAGTATTTT